The clone carrying this T cell receptor beta chain is medium-sized by share. Its target is unknown. The data are from a study of PD-1 blockade in classical Hodgkin lymphoma. Study as a whole: The study gave patients nivolumab 3 mg/kg intravenously every 2 weeks.

Findings and caveats of the study: Baseline TCR diversity was reportedly lower in newly diagnosed patients than in healthy donors. It was reported as lower still in relapsed/refractory patients. Nivolumab starters within 1 year of ASCT were excluded. Newly diagnosed patients and complete responders had comparable diversity at baseline.

This table comes from immunoSEQ multiplex PCR, and its TCRdb copy is limited to in-frame clones, with some not included. The sample records about 36,000 clones, roughly three quarters being singletons. Germline CDR1 reads LNHDA; CDR2 reads SQIVND (reference sequence). V was clipped by 5 bases and J by 6 bases, with 19 bases between them. There are 15 residues in the CDR3. Following autologous stem cell transplantation, relapse occurred in every patient, and exposure to brentuximab vedotin varied. The sequence came from a human donor with classical Hodgkin lymphoma. This chain joins TRBV19 and TRBJ1-2; perhaps TRBD1 as D (5 bases). The sample was peripheral blood mononuclear cells (PBMCs), taken before the second cycle of nivolumab. The CDR3 DNA follows: TGTGCCAGTAGTGCCGATTGGGGCCGGTCGGATGGCTACACCTTC. It yields the protein CASSADWGRSDGYTF.